This entry is about one TCR beta chain. V was cut by 2 bases and J by 0 bases, with 7 bases left in between. The germline V gene encodes CDR1 LGHNA and CDR2 YSLEER. The CDR3 has 14 amino acids. The study sequenced TCR beta in blood CD8+ and CD4+ T cells. Matched for age and sex, the controls were healthy donors. Negative isolation was applied to CD8+ and CD4+ T cells, and FACS enrichment was applied to TEMRA cells. These data originate in a study of CD8 T cells in Susac syndrome. The authors reverse transcribed roughly 0.5 to 1 ug RNA with random hexamers. TCR beta CDR3 was amplified by immunoSEQ covering 54 Vbeta and 13 Jbeta. TCRdb used MiXCR to reprocess the immunoSEQ multiplex PCR reads, holding one entry per CDR3 protein. The sample has over 100,000 distinct CDR3 sequences, around 90% seen once.

This receptor was obtained from a human donor in good health. This chain links TRBV4-3 with TRBJ2-5; D not resolved. The sequenced sample was CD4+ T cells from PBMCs. The CDR3 region has the DNA TGCGCCAGCAGCCAACTTGAGAACCAAGAGACCCAGTACTTC. This encodes CASSQLENQETQYF.